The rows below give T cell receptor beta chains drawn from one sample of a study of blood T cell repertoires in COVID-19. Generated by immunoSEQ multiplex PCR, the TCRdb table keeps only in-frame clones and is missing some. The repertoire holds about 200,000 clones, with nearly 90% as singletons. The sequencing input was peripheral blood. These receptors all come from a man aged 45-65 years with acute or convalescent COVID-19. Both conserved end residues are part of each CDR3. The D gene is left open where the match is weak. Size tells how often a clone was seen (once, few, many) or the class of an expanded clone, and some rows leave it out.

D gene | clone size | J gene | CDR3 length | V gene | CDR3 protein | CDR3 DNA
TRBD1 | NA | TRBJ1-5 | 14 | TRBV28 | CASSSGQGNQPQHF | TGTGCCAGCAGTTCGGGACAGGGTAATCAGCCCCAGCATTTT
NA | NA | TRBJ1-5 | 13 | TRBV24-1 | CATSLTGNQPQHF | TGTGCCACCAGCTTAACAGGCAATCAGCCCCAGCATTTT
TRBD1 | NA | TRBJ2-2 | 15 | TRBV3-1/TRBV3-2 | CASSLRDRATGELFF | TGTGCCAGCAGCCTCCGGGACAGGGCCACCGGGGAGCTGTTTTTT
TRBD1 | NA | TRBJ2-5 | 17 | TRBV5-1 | CASSLSPGQGPQETQYF | TGCGCCAGCAGCTTGTCTCCGGGACAGGGGCCCCAAGAGACCCAGTACTTC
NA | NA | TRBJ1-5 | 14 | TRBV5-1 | CASSLGTDNQPQHF | TGCGCCAGCAGCTTGGGGACAGATAATCAGCCCCAGCATTTT
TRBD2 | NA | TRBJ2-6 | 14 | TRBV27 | CASKAGVGANVLTF | TGTGCCAGCAAAGCGGGGGTGGGGGCCAACGTCCTGACTTTC
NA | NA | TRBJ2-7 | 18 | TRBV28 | CASSPRGQGFSGSYEQYF | TGTGCCAGCAGTCCTAGAGGACAGGGTTTTAGCGGGAGCTACGAGCAGTACTTC
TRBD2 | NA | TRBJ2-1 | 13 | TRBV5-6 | CASSPVAGVEQFF | TGTGCCAGCAGCCCCGTCGCGGGGGTCGAGCAGTTCTTC
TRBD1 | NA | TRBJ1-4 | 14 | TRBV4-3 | CASSQGQGDEKLFF | TGCGCCAGCAGCCAAGGACAGGGAGATGAAAAACTGTTTTTT
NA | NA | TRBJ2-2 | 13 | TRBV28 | CASSFQGAGELFF | TGTGCCAGCAGTTTCCAAGGGGCCGGGGAGCTGTTTTTT
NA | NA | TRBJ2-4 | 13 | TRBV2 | CASRVALKNIQYF | TGTGCCAGCAGAGTAGCCCTCAAAAACATTCAGTACTTC
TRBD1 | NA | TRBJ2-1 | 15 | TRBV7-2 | CASSTDRGARVRQFF | TGTGCCAGCAGCACCGACAGGGGGGCCCGGGTCCGGCAGTTCTTC
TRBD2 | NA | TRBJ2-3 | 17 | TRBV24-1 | CATSDAEAGGSTDTQYF | TGTGCCACCAGTGATGCTGAAGCGGGGGGGAGCACAGATACGCAGTATTTT
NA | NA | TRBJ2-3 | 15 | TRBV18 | CASSPNSGFGDTQYF | TGTGCCAGCTCACCGAATTCCGGGTTCGGGGATACGCAGTATTTT
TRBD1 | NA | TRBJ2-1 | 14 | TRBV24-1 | CATTGGESYNEQFF | TGTGCCACCACAGGGGGCGAATCCTACAATGAGCAGTTCTTC
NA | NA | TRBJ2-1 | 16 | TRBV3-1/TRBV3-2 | CASSPGLTGSYNEQFF | TGTGCCAGCAGCCCCGGACTTACGGGATCCTACAATGAGCAGTTCTTC
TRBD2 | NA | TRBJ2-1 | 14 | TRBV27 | CASRRERDYNEQFF | TGTGCCAGCAGGCGGGAGCGGGACTACAATGAGCAGTTCTTC
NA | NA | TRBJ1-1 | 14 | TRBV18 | CASSNTDRNTEAFF | TGTGCCAGCTCAAATACGGACAGGAACACTGAAGCTTTCTTT
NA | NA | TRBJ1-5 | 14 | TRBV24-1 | CATSRQNSNQPQHF | TGTGCCACCAGTCGACAGAATAGCAATCAGCCCCAGCATTTT
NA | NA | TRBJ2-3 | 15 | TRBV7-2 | CASSLPPGGTDTQYF | TGTGCCAGCAGCCTCCCTCCTGGGGGGACAGATACGCAGTATTTT
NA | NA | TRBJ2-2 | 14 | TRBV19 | CASTLGQHTGELFF | TGTGCCAGTACCCTGGGACAACACACCGGGGAGCTGTTTTTT
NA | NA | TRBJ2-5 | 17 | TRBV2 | CASRFRQGRVTQETQYF | TGTGCCAGCCGTTTTAGGCAGGGGCGAGTAACCCAAGAGACCCAGTACTTC
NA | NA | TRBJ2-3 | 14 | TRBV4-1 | CASSLLDWVDTQYF | TGCGCCAGCAGCCTTTTAGACTGGGTAGATACGCAGTATTTT
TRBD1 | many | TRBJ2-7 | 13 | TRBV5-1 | CASSPQGTYEQYF | TGCGCCAGCAGCCCACAGGGGACCTACGAGCAGTACTTC
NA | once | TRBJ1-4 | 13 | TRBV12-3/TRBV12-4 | CATQGLTREKLFF | TGTGCCACCCAGGGTCTTACGAGAGAAAAACTGTTTTTT
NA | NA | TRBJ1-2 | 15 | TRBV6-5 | CASSYSGSGPYGYTF | TGTGCCAGCAGTTACTCGGGGTCAGGGCCCTATGGCTACACCTTC
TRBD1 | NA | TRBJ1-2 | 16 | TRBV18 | CASSPTGAGGAYGYTF | TGTGCCAGCTCACCCACGGGGGCAGGGGGCGCCTATGGCTACACCTTC
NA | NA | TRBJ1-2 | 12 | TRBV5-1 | CASSLDRPSGTF | TGCGCCAGCAGCTTGGACAGGCCCTCTGGCACCTTC
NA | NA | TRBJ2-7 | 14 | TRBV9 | CASSAESLSYEQYF | TGTGCCAGCAGCGCCGAGAGTCTCTCCTACGAGCAGTACTTC
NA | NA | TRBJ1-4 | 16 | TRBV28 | CASSLWGTTTNEKLFF | TGTGCCAGCAGTTTATGGGGGACAACAACTAATGAAAAACTGTTTTTT
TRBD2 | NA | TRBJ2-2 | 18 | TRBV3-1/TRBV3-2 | CASRTGAGGHSNTGELFF | TGTGCCAGCAGAACGGGCGCGGGGGGGCATTCGAACACCGGGGAGCTGTTTTTT
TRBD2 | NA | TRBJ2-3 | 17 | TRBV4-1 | CASSRGLAVSGTDTQYF | TGCGCCAGCAGCCGGGGACTAGCGGTCTCGGGGACAGATACGCAGTATTTT
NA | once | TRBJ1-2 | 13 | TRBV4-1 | CASSQQAHYGYTF | TGCGCCAGCAGCCAACAGGCACACTATGGCTACACCTTC
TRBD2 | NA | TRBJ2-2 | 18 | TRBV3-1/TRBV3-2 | CASSLEDLAGGPGGELFF | TGTGCCAGCAGCCTGGAAGACCTAGCGGGAGGGCCTGGCGGGGAGCTGTTTTTT
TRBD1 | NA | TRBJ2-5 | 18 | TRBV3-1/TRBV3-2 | CASSQERGTGSFVETQYF | TGTGCCAGCAGCCAAGAAAGGGGGACAGGGAGTTTTGTAGAGACCCAGTACTTC
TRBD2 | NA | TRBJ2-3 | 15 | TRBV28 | CASSIGLAGEDTQYF | TGTGCCAGCAGCATAGGACTAGCGGGAGAGGATACGCAGTATTTT
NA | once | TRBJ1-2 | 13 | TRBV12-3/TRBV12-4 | CASSLGGLRSYTF | TGTGCCAGCAGTCTGGGGGGGTTAAGAAGCTACACCTTC
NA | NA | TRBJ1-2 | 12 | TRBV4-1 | CASSLGSRGYTF | TGCGCCAGCAGCCTCGGGTCCCGGGGCTACACCTTC
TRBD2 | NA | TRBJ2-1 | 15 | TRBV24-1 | CATSDLGTTYNEQFF | TGTGCCACCAGTGACCTCGGGACTACCTACAATGAGCAGTTCTTC
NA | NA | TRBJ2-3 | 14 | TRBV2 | CASNLQGYTDTQYF | TGTGCCAGCAATTTACAGGGCTACACAGATACGCAGTATTTT